This is a list of T cell receptor beta chains from one sample in a study of T cell changes during pregnancy in multiple sclerosis. Here immunoSEQ multiplex PCR was the method, and the copy in TCRdb shows in-frame clones only, minus some. The top ten hold around 6% of the sample, which has approximately 130,000 clones, about 94% seen once. Sample: peripheral blood, taken before pregnancy. The receptors stem from a female donor with multiple sclerosis, enrolled in a pregnancy study. Each CDR3 is given with its conserved first and last residue. D genes are given only for firm matches. Only some rows state a clone size, as once, few, many or a class for expanded clones.

D	V	J	size	DNA	CDR3
TRBD1	TRBV27	TRBJ2-7	-	TGTGCCAGCAGCGTACAGGGGGCGAAGTATATATACGAGCAGTACTTC	CASSVQGAKYIYEQYF
TRBD1	TRBV2	TRBJ1-5	-	TGTGCCAGCAGCCAACGGACAGGGGAAGGGCCCCAGCATTTT	CASSQRTGEGPQHF
TRBD1	TRBV28	TRBJ2-7	-	TGTGCCAGCAGTCAGGGGGCGGGCGAGCAGTACTTC	CASSQGAGEQYF
-	TRBV5-6	TRBJ1-2	-	TGTGCCAGCAGCTTGCCTCCGGGATCCACTAACTATGGCTACACCTTC	CASSLPPGSTNYGYTF
-	TRBV5-1	TRBJ1-2	-	TGCGCCAGCCGGTCGGGGGGGTTTAACTATGGCTACACCTTC	CASRSGGFNYGYTF
-	TRBV2	TRBJ2-1	-	TGTGCCAGCAGTGAAGCGGGGAGCTCCTACAATGAGCAGTTCTTC	CASSEAGSSYNEQFF
-	TRBV19	TRBJ1-2	-	TGTGCCAGTAGCCCGGCGACAGCCATCTTCTATGGCTACACCTTC	CASSPATAIFYGYTF
TRBD2	TRBV9	TRBJ2-6	-	TGTGCCAGCAGCCCAGGGACTAGCGGGAGGGTAGATGGGGCCAACGTCCTGACTTTC	CASSPGTSGRVDGANVLTF
TRBD1	TRBV2	TRBJ1-1	-	TGTGCCAGCAGCCGACAGGGTGGAAGGGGAAAGAACACTGAAGCTTTCTTT	CASSRQGGRGKNTEAFF
-	TRBV7-2	TRBJ1-5	medium-sized	TGTGCCAGCAGCCGCGGGGGCTCGTATAGCAATCAGCCCCAGCATTTT	CASSRGGSYSNQPQHF
-	TRBV30	TRBJ1-1	few	TGTGCCAATCTTTCTCCAGGAGGGACTGAAGCTTTCTTT	CANLSPGGTEAFF
-	TRBV5-1	TRBJ2-1	-	TGCGCCAGCAGCCCCGACAGATACAATGAGCAGTTCTTC	CASSPDRYNEQFF
TRBD1	TRBV6-1	TRBJ1-1	-	TGTGCCAGCAGACTAACGGGACAGGGGAACACTGAAGCTTTCTTT	CASRLTGQGNTEAFF
TRBD2	TRBV5-7	TRBJ2-2	-	TGTGCCAGCAGCTCAGCGGGACTAAAACACCGGGGAGCTGTTTTT	CASSSAGLKHRGAVF
TRBD1	TRBV6-5	TRBJ1-2	-	TGTGCCACCCGGAGGGACAGGTTCAGCTATGGCTACACCTTC	CATRRDRFSYGYTF
TRBD1	TRBV29-1	TRBJ2-7	-	TGCAGCGTTCTACCTGGCGCCGGGACAGGGCATTACGAGCAGTACTTC	CSVLPGAGTGHYEQYF
TRBD1	TRBV6-1	TRBJ1-1	-	TGTGCCAGCAGTGAAGCAGGAGGGCAGGGGGGCACTGAAGCTTTCTTT	CASSEAGGQGGTEAFF
-	TRBV5-1	TRBJ1-1	-	TGCGCCAGCAGCACCGATCCCGGGTTATATGAAGCTTTCTTT	CASSTDPGLYEAFF
-	TRBV28	TRBJ1-1	-	TGTGCCAGCAGTTTATCTCCGGGGGTTCGAGCTTTCTTT	CASSLSPGVRAFF
TRBD1	TRBV25-1	TRBJ1-1	-	TGTGCCAGCAGTCCCCGGACAGGTTCTCCAACTGAAGCTTTCTTT	CASSPRTGSPTEAFF
TRBD1	TRBV6-1	TRBJ2-3	-	TGTGCCAGCAGCTCCGGGACAGGGAACGCAGATACGCAGTATTTT	CASSSGTGNADTQYF
TRBD2	TRBV7-2	TRBJ2-5	-	TGTGCCAGCCGGGGGGGGGCCTTGGAGACCCAGTACTTC	CASRGGALETQYF
TRBD1	TRBV5-1	TRBJ1-1	-	TGCGCCAGCAGCTTACCGGACAGGGCCGGCACTGAAGCTTTCTTT	CASSLPDRAGTEAFF
-	TRBV5-8	TRBJ1-1	once	TGTGCCAGCAGCTGGCAGCCGGATACAGACGAAGCTTTCTTT	CASSWQPDTDEAFF
TRBD1	TRBV7-9	TRBJ1-5	-	TGTGCCAGCAGAGACCAGGGGGAGCCCCAGCATTTT	CASRDQGEPQHF
TRBD1	TRBV27	TRBJ2-7	-	TGTGCCAGCAGCCCATCCGGGACAGCTCCCTCCGAGCAGTACTTC	CASSPSGTAPSEQYF
-	TRBV5-1	TRBJ1-1	-	TGCGCCAGCAGCTTAGAGGGTTACATGAACACTGAAGCTTTCTTT	CASSLEGYMNTEAFF
TRBD1	TRBV5-4	TRBJ1-4	-	TGTGCCAGCAGCTTCATCGGGACAGGGGAGGAAAAACTGTTTTTT	CASSFIGTGEEKLFF
-	TRBV30	TRBJ1-4	-	TGTGCCTGGAGCCGCAACAGGGCAGAAAATGAAAAACTGTTTTTT	CAWSRNRAENEKLFF
-	TRBV7-9	TRBJ2-1	-	TGTGCCAGCAGCTTATTCACAGGGAACTACTACAATGAGCAGTTCTTC	CASSLFTGNYYNEQFF
TRBD2	TRBV4-1	TRBJ2-3	-	TGCGCCAGCAGCCAAGTGACGACGCGGGAGGGCGAAGATACGCAGTATTTT	CASSQVTTREGEDTQYF
-	TRBV5-4	TRBJ2-2	-	TGTGCCAGCAGTCATTACAGGGTGGACACCGGGGAGCTGTTTTTT	CASSHYRVDTGELFF
TRBD1	TRBV11-3	TRBJ2-7	once	TGTGCCAGCAGCTTACCGGGACAGGACGAGCAGTACTTC	CASSLPGQDEQYF
-	TRBV15	TRBJ1-5	-	TGTGCCACCAGCAGAGGCCCTAGAGATTATAGCAATCAGCCCCAGCATTTT	CATSRGPRDYSNQPQHF
-	TRBV30	TRBJ1-5	-	TGTGCCTGGAGCGAGGGTTATAGCAATCAGCCCCAGCATTTT	CAWSEGYSNQPQHF
TRBD2	TRBV11-2	TRBJ2-1	-	TGTGCCAGCAGCTTATTGGTTATCGGCGGGAGGGCCAATGAGCAGTTCTTC	CASSLLVIGGRANEQFF
-	TRBV18	TRBJ1-1	-	TGTGCCAGCTCTCCCCACGAGGGCGCTGAGGCTTTCTTT	CASSPHEGAEAFF
-	TRBV29-1	TRBJ1-2	-	TGCAGCGTTTCGACGGGCTATGGCTACACCTTC	CSVSTGYGYTF
-	TRBV7-3	TRBJ1-1	-	TGTGCCAGCAGCGCCCAGGGGAACACTGAAGCTTTCTTT	CASSAQGNTEAFF
-	TRBV18	TRBJ1-5	-	TGTGCCAGCTCACCACAGGCAGGGGAACGCAATCAGCCCCAGCATTTT	CASSPQAGERNQPQHF
TRBD2	TRBV5-1	TRBJ2-1	-	TGCGCCAGCAGTCCTCGGGTAGGAGCGGGAGTAGGTGAGCAGTTCTTC	CASSPRVGAGVGEQFF
TRBD1	TRBV16	TRBJ2-7	-	TGTGCCAGCACTGAGAACAGGGGAACCTACGAGCAGTACTTC	CASTENRGTYEQYF
-	TRBV7-9	TRBJ1-1	-	TGTGCCAGCAGCTTTAGTGGGGGGGCGGGGACGAAAGCTTTCTTT	CASSFSGGAGTKAFF
-	TRBV30	TRBJ1-1	-	TGTGCCTGGAGGGGGAGGAACACTGAAGCTTTCTTT	CAWRGRNTEAFF
TRBD2	TRBV5-8	TRBJ2-3	-	TGTGCCAGCAGCTTGGTTTTCGCTAGCGGATATACAGATACGCAGTATTTT	CASSLVFASGYTDTQYF
TRBD1	TRBV27	TRBJ1-2	-	TGTGCCAGCAGTTTATCGGGACAGGGGGCGGGAAGCGGCTACACCTTC	CASSLSGQGAGSGYTF
-	TRBV2	TRBJ2-5	-	TGTGCCAGCAGTGAAGAACGAGGATTCCAAGAGACCCAGTACTTC	CASSEERGFQETQYF
TRBD2	TRBV2	TRBJ2-1	-	TGTGCCAGCAGTGATACTCCGGGACTACCTCTCTCTGAGCAGTTCTTC	CASSDTPGLPLSEQFF
-	TRBV5-4	TRBJ2-1	-	TGTGCCAGCAGCCAAATACAGGGTAGCTCCTACAATGAGCAGTTCTTC	CASSQIQGSSYNEQFF
-	TRBV6-6	TRBJ2-3	-	TGTGCCTCCGGCCTCGGGGGAGTTTTGGATACGCAGTATTTT	CASGLGGVLDTQYF
TRBD2	TRBV5-1	TRBJ2-3	-	TGCGCCAGCAGCTACCCCCCCAAAACCGGGACTAGCGGGATTAATCACTCTAGCACAGATACGCAGTATTTT	CASSYPPKTGTSGINHSSTDTQYF
-	TRBV9	TRBJ2-3	-	TGTGCCAGCGCCGACCCCCCCTGGGGGGGCACAGATACGCAGTATTTT	CASADPPWGGTDTQYF
TRBD1	TRBV25-1	TRBJ1-2	-	TGTGCCAGCAGCCCGATGGGACAGGGGGCTGGCGGCTACACCTTC	CASSPMGQGAGGYTF
-	TRBV5-8	TRBJ1-5	-	TGTGCCAGCAGCTTGAGACAGGTTCATAATCAGCCCCAGCATTTT	CASSLRQVHNQPQHF
-	TRBV18	TRBJ1-6	-	TGTGCCAGCTCACCAGGGCAGGGGTTAAATTCACCCCTCCACTTT	CASSPGQGLNSPLHF
TRBD1	TRBV19	TRBJ1-1	once	TGTGCCAGTAGCGTGCAGGGGGCCTTGGGTACAGCTTTCTTT	CASSVQGALGTAFF
-	TRBV21-1	TRBJ2-2	-	TGTGCCAGCAGCAATTCCCCAGGGGGCGCAACCGGGGAGCTGTTTTTT	CASSNSPGGATGELFF
-	TRBV2	TRBJ2-3	-	TGTGCCAGCAGTGAACTGGAGGGGGCCATAACAGATACGCAGTATTTT	CASSELEGAITDTQYF
-	TRBV4-2	TRBJ1-2	-	TGTGCCAGCAGCCAAGAGGGCCATACCGGTACGGGATATGGCTACACCTTC	CASSQEGHTGTGYGYTF